The 16 T cell receptor beta chains listed next were all sequenced from one sample in a study of shared clonotypes between healthy human individuals. Selected positively for CCR7 and CD45RO-negative, naive CD8 cells excluded terminally differentiated effector memory CD45RA+ cells. TCRdb keeps only in-frame clones here, not all; method: immunoSEQ multiplex PCR. This sample yields roughly 2 million clones, of which less than 95% are seen a single time; 1% to 1.3% belongs to the top ten. Sequencing input: naive CD8+ T cells sorted from blood. All receptors come from a man aged 18-30 years in good health.

The rearrangement uses TRBV27 and TRBJ1-1, with 7 bases fitting TRBD1. The junction had 13 bases not matched to a gene; V was cut back by 6 bases and J by 0 bases. The CDR3 totals 17 residues. CDR1 is MNHEY, CDR2 SMNVEV, per germline (reference sequence). CDR3 nucleotide sequence: TGTGCCAGCAGGCCGGGACAGATGCCCCTAATGAACACTGAAGCTTTCTTT. The encoded protein is CASRPGQMPLMNTEAFF.

The gene calls are TRBV6-1 and TRBJ2-7; 12 nucleotides align to TRBD1. The CDR3 consists of 19 residues. The germline V gene has CDR1 MNHNS and CDR2 SASEGT. V shed 2 bases, J shed 6 bases, and the junction held 17 bases outside the gene matches. As DNA, the CDR3 is TGTGCCAGCAGTGAACAAGGTTGGGGGACAGGGGGCGCCGGTGGCGAGCAGTACTTC. Translating it yields CASSEQGWGTGGAGGEQYF.

About this clone itself: The same CDR3 also results from other DNA sequences found in this sample. The chain carries TRBV6-5 and TRBJ1-5; D might be TRBD1 (5 bases). CDR3 length equals 14 residues. Trimming shortened V by 2 bases and J by 4 bases, and 9 bases separated the two germline ends. CDR1 is MNHEY, CDR2 SVGAGI, per germline. Here the CDR3 reads CASSYLGVNQPQHF. Written as DNA, the CDR3 is TGTGCCAGCAGTTACCTGGGGGTGAATCAGCCCCAGCATTTT.

Turning to this clone: The sample holds other DNA sequences that translate to the same CDR3. The chain combines TRBV7-9 with TRBJ2-7; D is tentatively TRBD1 or TRBD2 (7 bases each). Trimming removed 1 base at V and 2 bases at J, with 12 bases between. This CDR3 has 15 residues. Germline CDR1 is SEHNR and CDR2 is FQNEAQ (reference sequence). This chain's CDR3 is CASSLGEGAAYEQYF. The CDR3 nucleotides read TGTGCCAGCAGCTTAGGGGAGGGGGCGGCCTACGAGCAGTACTTC.

This chain joins TRBV27 and TRBJ2-1, with 8 nucleotides matching TRBD2. V was clipped by 1 base and J by 6 bases; unmatched bases: 2. CDR1 and CDR2 from the germline V gene are MNHEY and SMNVEV (reference sequence). This CDR3 is built from 14 residues. The CDR3 DNA reads as TGTGCCAGCAGTTTATTAGCGGGATCCAATGAGCAGTTCTTC. Amino acids: CASSLLAGSNEQFF.

The V call is TRBV7-9, the J call TRBJ2-7, with 7 bases matching TRBD1. Per germline, CDR1 SEHNR and CDR2 FQNEAQ (reference sequence). There are 16 residues in the CDR3. J was trimmed by 0 bases and V by 6 bases; bases with no gene match: 11. CDR3: CASSHPRDSASYEQYF. The CDR3 bases are TGTGCCAGCAGTCACCCTCGGGACAGCGCCTCCTACGAGCAGTACTTC.

The chain recombines TRBV10-1 with TRBJ2-7; perhaps TRBD2 as D (6 bases). Germline CDR1 WNHNN, CDR2 SYGVQD (reference sequence). The V end lost 0 bases, the J end lost 5 bases, and 11 bases lay between the germline ends. This CDR3 has 14 residues. CDR3 sequence (DNA): TGCGCCAGCAGTGAGTCGAGTGCGGGGAACGAGCAGTACTTC. Its protein is CASSESSAGNEQYF.

The chain employs TRBV4-3 and TRBJ1-1; TRBD1 might be the D (5 bases). Between the trimmed V and J ends, which lost 1 base and 3 bases, there was a span of 15 bases. The CDR3 is 16 residues long. CDR1 is LGHNA, CDR2 YSLEER, per germline. CDR3 protein: CASSQVGGGSDTEAFF. The CDR3 region has the DNA TGCGCCAGCAGCCAAGTCGGGGGGGGAAGTGACACTGAAGCTTTCTTT.

V gene TRBV18 combines with J gene TRBJ2-5; 9 bases map to TRBD2. The V segment lost 1 base and the J segment 2 bases; nucleotides outside the gene matches: 2. The CDR3 loop spans 15 amino acids. Germline V gene lookup returns CDR1 KGHSH and CDR2 LQKENI. The chain's CDR3 is CASSPLAGAQETQYF. The CDR3 nucleotides read TGTGCCAGCTCACCACTAGCGGGGGCGCAAGAGACCCAGTACTTC. The full variable domain, rest sourced from reference TRBV18 and TRBJ2-5, is NAGVMQNPRHLVRRRGQEARLRCSPMKGHSHVYWYRQLPEEGLKFMVYLQKENIIDESGMPKERFSAEFPKEGPSILRIQQVVRGDSAAYFCASSPLAGAQETQYFGPGTRLLVL.

Of note for this clone: Mismatch with germline at one junction end may stem from a read error. The chain couples TRBV2 to TRBJ2-7; no definite D call. The CDR3 has 14 amino acids. The germline CDR1 and CDR2 sequences are SNHLY and FYNNEI. CDR3 DNA sequence: TGTGCCAGCAGGGAAGGCCTCTTTGGCTACGAGCAGTACTTC. Amino acid sequence: CASREGLFGYEQYF.

The chain employs TRBV5-6 and TRBJ2-7; a weak D match, TRBD2 (5 bases). Germline V gene sequence: CDR1 SGHDT, CDR2 YYEEEE. V was cut by 0 bases and J by 4 bases, with 8 bases left in between. There are 13 residues in the CDR3. CDR3 DNA sequence: TGTGCCAGCAGCTTGGCTAGCCAGTACGAGCAGTACTTC. This gives the protein CASSLASQYEQYF.

As concerns this clone: The identical CDR3 is also encoded by other nucleotide sequences in the sample. V usage is TRBV27 and J usage is TRBJ2-2; D not resolved. The germline V gene encodes CDR1 MNHEY and CDR2 SMNVEV (reference sequence). Between the trimmed V and J ends, which lost 3 bases and 1 base, there was a span of 3 bases. CDR3 size: 13 residues. CDR3: CASSFRNTGELFF. The DNA of the CDR3 is TGTGCCAGCAGTTTCCGGAACACCGGGGAGCTGTTTTTT.

The chain has TRBV28 and TRBJ1-6; possibly TRBD1 for D (6 bases). V was cut by 3 bases and J by 7 bases, with 10 bases left in between. The length of the CDR3 is 14 residues. Germline lookup yields CDR1 MDHEN and CDR2 SYDVKM. In DNA form, the CDR3 reads TGTGCCAGCAGTTTGCGGAGGGGGAATTCACCCCTCCACTTT. It translates to CASSLRRGNSPLHF. Full variable domain (remainder filled in from reference TRBV28 and TRBJ1-6): DVKVTQSSRYLVKRTGEKVFLECVQDMDHENMFWYRQDPGLGLRLIYFSYDVKMKEKGDIPEGYSVSREKKERFSLILESASTNQTSMYLCASSLRRGNSPLHFGNGTRLTVT.

This chain links TRBV5-1 with TRBJ2-3; 9 positions agree with TRBD1. CDR1 and CDR2 (germline): SGHRS, YFSETQ. V lost 0 bases to trimming and J lost 0 bases; unmatched junction nucleotides: 5. The CDR3 length is 17 residues. CDR3 bases: TGCGCCAGCAGCTTGGTCGGACAGGGGTCTAGCACAGATACGCAGTATTTT. Protein: CASSLVGQGSSTDTQYF.

The rearrangement uses TRBV7-9 and TRBJ2-7; 8 nucleotides agree with TRBD2. CDR3 length equals 16 residues. After removal of 5 bases from V and 4 bases from J, the junction contained 13 bases not matched to a gene. The V gene's germline CDR1 is SEHNR and CDR2 FQNEAQ (reference sequence). The CDR3 coding sequence is TGTGCCAGCAGCGGGGTATTAGCGGGACTAATATACGAGCAGTACTTC. Its protein is CASSGVLAGLIYEQYF.

V and J are TRBV28 and TRBJ1-1; D is unclear. V was pared by 6 bases and J by 4 bases, with 18 bases between. CDR3 length equals 15 residues. Germline CDR1 is MDHEN and CDR2 is SYDVKM. The CDR3 protein is CASSRAVWGSTEAFF. In DNA form, the CDR3 reads TGTGCCAGCAGCAGAGCCGTTTGGGGAAGCACTGAAGCTTTCTTT.